This T cell receptor beta chain was obtained from a study of PD-1 and CTLA-4 blockade in melanoma. Only one count was recorded for this clone. The length of the CDR3 is 13 residues. The germline V and J ends were trimmed by 3 bases and 4 bases, with 9 bases remaining between them. The method was immunoSEQ multiplex PCR; TCRdb's version includes in-frame clones alone and lacks a portion of them. This table has under 40,000 clones, roughly nine tenths appearing once. The sequence was collected from a human donor with melanoma. The sequencing here drew on CD8+ T cells from peripheral blood, taken from a patient given anti-PD-1 treatment. This sequence joins TRBV12-3 or TRBV12-4 and TRBJ1-1, with D unclear. CDR3 amino acids: CASSFGLGTEAFF. DNA of the CDR3: TGTGCCAGCAGTTTCGGGTTAGGCACTGAAGCTTTCTTT.